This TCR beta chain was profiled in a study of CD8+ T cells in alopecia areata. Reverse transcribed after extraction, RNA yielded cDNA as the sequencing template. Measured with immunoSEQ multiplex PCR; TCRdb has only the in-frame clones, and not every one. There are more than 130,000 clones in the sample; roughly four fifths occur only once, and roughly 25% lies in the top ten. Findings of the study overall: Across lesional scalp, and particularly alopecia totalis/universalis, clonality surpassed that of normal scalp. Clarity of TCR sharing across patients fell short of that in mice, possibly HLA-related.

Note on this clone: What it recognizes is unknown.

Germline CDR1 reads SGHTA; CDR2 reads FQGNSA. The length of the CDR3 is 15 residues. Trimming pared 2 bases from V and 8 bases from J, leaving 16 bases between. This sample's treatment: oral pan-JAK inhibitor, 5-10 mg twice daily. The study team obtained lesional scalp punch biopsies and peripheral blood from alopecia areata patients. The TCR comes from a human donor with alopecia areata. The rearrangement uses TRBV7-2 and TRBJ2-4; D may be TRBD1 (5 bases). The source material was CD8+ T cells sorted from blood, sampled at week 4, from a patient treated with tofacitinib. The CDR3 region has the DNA TGTGCCAGCAGCTTAAAGGCAGGGTGGATACACATTCAGTACTTC. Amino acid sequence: CASSLKAGWIHIQYF.